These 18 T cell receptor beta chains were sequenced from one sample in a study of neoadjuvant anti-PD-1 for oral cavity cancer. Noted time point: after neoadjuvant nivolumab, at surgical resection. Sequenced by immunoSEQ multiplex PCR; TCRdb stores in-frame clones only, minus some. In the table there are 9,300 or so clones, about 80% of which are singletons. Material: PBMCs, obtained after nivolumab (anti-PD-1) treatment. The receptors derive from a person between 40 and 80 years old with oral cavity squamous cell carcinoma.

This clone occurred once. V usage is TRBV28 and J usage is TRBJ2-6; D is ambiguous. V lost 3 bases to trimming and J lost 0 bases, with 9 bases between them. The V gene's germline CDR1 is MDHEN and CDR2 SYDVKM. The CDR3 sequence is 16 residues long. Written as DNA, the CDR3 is TGTGCCAGCAGTTTGGGCGGAATCTCTGGGGCCAACGTCCTGACTTTC. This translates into CASSLGGISGANVLTF.

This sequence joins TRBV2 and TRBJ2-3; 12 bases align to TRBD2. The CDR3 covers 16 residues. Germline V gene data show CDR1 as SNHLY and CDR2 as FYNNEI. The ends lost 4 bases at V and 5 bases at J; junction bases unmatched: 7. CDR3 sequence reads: CASSAGLAGTEDTQYF. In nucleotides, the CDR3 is TGTGCCAGCAGTGCCGGACTAGCGGGAACTGAAGATACGCAGTATTTT.

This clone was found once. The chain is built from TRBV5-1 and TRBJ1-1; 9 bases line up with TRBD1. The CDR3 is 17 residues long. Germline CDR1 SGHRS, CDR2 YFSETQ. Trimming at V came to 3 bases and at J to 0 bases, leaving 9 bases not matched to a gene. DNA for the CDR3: TGCGCCAGCAGCTCAGGACAGGGGTCCGGATTGAACACTGAAGCTTTCTTT. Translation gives CASSSGQGSGLNTEAFF.

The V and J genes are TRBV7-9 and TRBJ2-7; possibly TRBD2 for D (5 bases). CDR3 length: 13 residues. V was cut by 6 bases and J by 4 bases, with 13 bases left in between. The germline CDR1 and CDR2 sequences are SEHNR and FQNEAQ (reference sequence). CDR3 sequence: CASRLDSSYEQYF. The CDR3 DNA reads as TGTGCCAGCAGGCTGGACTCCTCGTACGAGCAGTACTTC. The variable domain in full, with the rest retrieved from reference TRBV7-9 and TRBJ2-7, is DTGVSQNPRHKITKRGQNVTFRCDPISEHNRLYWYRQTLGQGPEFLTYFQNEAQLEKSRLLSDRFSAERPKGSFSTLEIQRTEQGDSAMYLCASRLDSSYEQYFGPGTRLTVT.

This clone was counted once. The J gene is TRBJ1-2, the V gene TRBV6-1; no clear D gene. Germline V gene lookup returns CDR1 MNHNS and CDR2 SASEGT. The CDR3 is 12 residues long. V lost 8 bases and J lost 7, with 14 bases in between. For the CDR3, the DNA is TGTGCCAGCGTGAGGACCTTTAGTGGCTACACCTTC. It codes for CASVRTFSGYTF.

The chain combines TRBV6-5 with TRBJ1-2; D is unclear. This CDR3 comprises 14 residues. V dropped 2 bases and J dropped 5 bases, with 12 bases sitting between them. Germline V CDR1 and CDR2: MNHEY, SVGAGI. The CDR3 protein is CASSYGQEVYGYTF. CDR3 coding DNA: TGTGCCAGCAGTTACGGGCAGGAGGTGTATGGCTACACCTTC.

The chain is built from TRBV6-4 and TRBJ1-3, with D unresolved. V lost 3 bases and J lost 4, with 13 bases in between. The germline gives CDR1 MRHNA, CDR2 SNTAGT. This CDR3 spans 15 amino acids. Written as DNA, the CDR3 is TGTGCCAGCAGTGAACAGTCCTCGGGGGGAAACACCATATATTTT. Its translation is CASSEQSSGGNTIYF.

CDR3 DNA sequence: TGTGCCAGCAGCCTAGGGACTAGCGGGTCCACCGGGGAGCTGTTTTTT. Its translation is CASSLGTSGSTGELFF. V usage is TRBV7-3 and J usage is TRBJ2-2, with 12 bases that match TRBD2. The germline V gene has CDR1 SGHTA and CDR2 FQGTGA. The CDR3 runs to 16 residues. The ends lost 5 bases at V and 4 bases at J; junction bases unmatched: 5.

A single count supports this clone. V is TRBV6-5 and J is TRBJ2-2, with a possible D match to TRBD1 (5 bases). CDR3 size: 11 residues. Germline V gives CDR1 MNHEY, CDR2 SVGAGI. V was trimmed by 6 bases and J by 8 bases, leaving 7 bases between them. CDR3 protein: CASRRTGELFF. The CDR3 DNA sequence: TGTGCCAGCAGACGGACAGGGGAGCTGTTTTTT.

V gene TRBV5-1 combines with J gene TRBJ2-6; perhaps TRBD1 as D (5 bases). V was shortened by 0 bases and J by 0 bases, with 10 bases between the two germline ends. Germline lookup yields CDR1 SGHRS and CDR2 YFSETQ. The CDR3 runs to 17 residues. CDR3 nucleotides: TGCGCCAGCAGCTTGGTGCCAGGGAACTCTGGGGCCAACGTCCTGACTTTC. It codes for CASSLVPGNSGANVLTF.

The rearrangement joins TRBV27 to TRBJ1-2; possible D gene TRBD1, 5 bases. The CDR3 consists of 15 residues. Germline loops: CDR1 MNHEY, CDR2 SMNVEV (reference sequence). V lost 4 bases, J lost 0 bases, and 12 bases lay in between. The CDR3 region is CASSSLDRANYGYTF. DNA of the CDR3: TGTGCCAGCAGTTCTTTAGACAGAGCTAACTATGGCTACACCTTC.

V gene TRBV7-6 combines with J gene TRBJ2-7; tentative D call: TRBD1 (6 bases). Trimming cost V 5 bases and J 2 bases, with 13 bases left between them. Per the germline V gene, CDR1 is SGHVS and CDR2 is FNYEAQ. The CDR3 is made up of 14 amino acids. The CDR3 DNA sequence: TGTGCCAGCAGCCGCACGGACAGTACCTACGAGCAGTACTTC. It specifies CASSRTDSTYEQYF.

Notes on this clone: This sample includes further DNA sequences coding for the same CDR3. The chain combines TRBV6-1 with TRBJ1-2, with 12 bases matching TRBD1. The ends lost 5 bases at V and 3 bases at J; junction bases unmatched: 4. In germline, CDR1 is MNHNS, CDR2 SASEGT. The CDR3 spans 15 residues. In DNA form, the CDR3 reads TGTGCCAGCAGTATTGGGACAGGGGGCGACTATGGCTACACCTTC. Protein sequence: CASSIGTGGDYGYTF.

This chain's CDR3 is CASSEDRDSPGTQYF. The CDR3 DNA follows: TGTGCCAGCAGCGAGGACAGGGACTCCCCCGGGACCCAGTACTTC. V usage is TRBV7-9 and J usage is TRBJ2-5; 8 positions agree with TRBD1. Germline V CDR1 and CDR2: SEHNR, FQNEAQ (reference sequence). The J segment lost 7 bases and the V segment lost 5 bases, leaving 12 bases of the junction unmatched. CDR3 length: 15 amino acids.

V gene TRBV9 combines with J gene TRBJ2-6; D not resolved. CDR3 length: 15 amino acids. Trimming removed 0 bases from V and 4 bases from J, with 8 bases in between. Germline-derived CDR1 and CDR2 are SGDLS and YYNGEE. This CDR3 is CASSVGESGANVLTF. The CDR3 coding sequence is TGTGCCAGCAGCGTAGGGGAATCAGGGGCCAACGTCCTGACTTTC.

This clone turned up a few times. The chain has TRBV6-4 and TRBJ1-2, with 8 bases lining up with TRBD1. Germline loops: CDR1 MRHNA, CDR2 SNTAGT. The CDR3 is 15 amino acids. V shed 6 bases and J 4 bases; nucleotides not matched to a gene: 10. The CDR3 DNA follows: TGTGCCAGCAGACAATCCCCAGGGGGCGGCTATGGCTACACCTTC. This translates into CASRQSPGGGYGYTF.

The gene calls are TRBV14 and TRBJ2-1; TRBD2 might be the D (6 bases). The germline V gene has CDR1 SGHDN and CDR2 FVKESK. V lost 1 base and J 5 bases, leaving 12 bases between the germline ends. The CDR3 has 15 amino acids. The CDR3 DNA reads TGTGCCAGCAGCCAAGGAGGCGCGGGAAACAATGAGCAGTTCTTC. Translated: CASSQGGAGNNEQFF.

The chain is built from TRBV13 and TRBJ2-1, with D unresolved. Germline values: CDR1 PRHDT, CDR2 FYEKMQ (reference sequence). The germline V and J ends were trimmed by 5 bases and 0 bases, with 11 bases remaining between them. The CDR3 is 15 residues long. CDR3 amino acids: CASSRTPSSYNEQFF. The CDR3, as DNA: TGTGCCAGCAGCCGCACACCGAGCTCCTACAATGAGCAGTTCTTC.